Listed below are T cell receptor beta chains from one sample, sequenced in a study of cytomegalovirus exposure and HLA in healthy donors. Profiled with immunoSEQ multiplex PCR; TCRdb holds only in-frame clones, not every one. The sample contains 40,000 to 55,000 clones, over 70% of which appear only once. The specimen sequenced was PBMCs. These receptors were collected from a man between 18 and 29 years old in good health and CMV-seronegative. Both conserved end residues are part of each CDR3. Fields, in order: J gene, V gene, CDR3 protein.

>TRBJ1-2|TRBV7-8
CASSREQGTNYGYTF
>TRBJ1-4|TRBV5-6
CASSQDGTGSLFF
>TRBJ2-3|TRBV7-6
CASSALRGDTQYF
>TRBJ1-4|TRBV28
CASSPGQLQNEKLFF
>TRBJ1-2|TRBV18
CASSPPQEGYTF
>TRBJ1-1|TRBV7-9
CASREKTGLEAFF
>TRBJ2-7|TRBV7-2
CASSLLGGTAGLAGGQYF
>TRBJ1-1|TRBV29-1
CSVVLGGEAFF
>TRBJ1-5|TRBV10-3
CAISESPEDQPQHF
>TRBJ2-1|TRBV10-3
CATMGLAGATRTYNEQFF
>TRBJ1-3|TRBV7-3
CASSSSTAVSGNTIYF
>TRBJ2-3|TRBV2
CASRAGISTDTQYF
>TRBJ2-5|TRBV7-6
CASSLALGAGETQYF
>TRBJ1-4|TRBV18
CASRTGTGGEKLFF
>TRBJ2-7|TRBV4-2
CASSQGGTSGRPYEQYF
>TRBJ1-3|TRBV30
CACPDSGGSGNTIYF
>TRBJ2-1|TRBV2
CASSGTSGRVKIEQFF
>TRBJ1-2|TRBV10-3
CASGTVYGYTF
>TRBJ1-1|TRBV7-2
CASSLGGTANTEAFF
>TRBJ2-5|TRBV4-1
CASSQENSVTRYF
>TRBJ1-4|TRBV27
CASRPTGGMMFF
>TRBJ1-2|TRBV27
CASSPGSGGYGYTF
>TRBJ1-1|TRBV7-3
CASQGANTEAFF
>TRBJ1-2|TRBV13
CASSLYRTGSNYGYTF